One sample yielded the 26 T cell receptor beta chains listed below, sequenced in a study of beta chain features in type 1 diabetes (dated by TCRdb to the late 2010s). The method behind the library was the immunoSEQ multiplex PCR assay. The entire isolated RNA was reverse transcribed using the High Capacity cDNA Reverse Transcription Kit, and thus expressed TCRB transcripts were sequenced. TCRdb took over this immuneACCESS table, retaining in-frame rearrangements with V and J assigned. Such tables are incomplete; in checked studies, under half of the missing clones stem from an unresolved V gene, and the remainder is unexplained. For this sample the table gives more than 60,000 clones, of which approximately 59% were detected only once. Roughly 2% of the sample is held by the ten biggest clonotypes. The source material was Tregs from blood. Per the publication, the cell subset or site label means: regulatory CD4+ T cells. Every receptor here comes from a woman under 30 in good health.

In this sample, this clone turned up a few times. The chain uses TRBV10-3 and TRBJ2-1; TRBD2 aligns across 8 bases. Unmatched junction bases numbered 12, after V lost 5 bases and J lost 6 bases. Germline lookup yields CDR1 ENHRY and CDR2 SYGVKD. The CDR3 is 16 amino acids. The CDR3 DNA is TGTGCCATCAGTCCCTCAGCGGGAGAGGGGTCCAATGAGCAGTTCTTC. Its translation is CAISPSAGEGSNEQFF.

V gene TRBV29-1 combines with J gene TRBJ1-1, with D tentatively TRBD1 (5 bases). Germline loops: CDR1 SQVTM, CDR2 ANQGSEA. CDR3 length: 14 amino acids. Trimming shortened V by 7 bases and J by 0 bases, and 15 bases separated the two germline ends. CDR3 nucleotides: TGCAGCGCGAGTAGACAGATCATGAACACTGAAGCTTTCTTT. This codes for CSASRQIMNTEAFF.

The rearrangement joins TRBV7-2 to TRBJ1-2, with D perhaps TRBD1 (5 bases). Between the trimmed V and J ends, which lost 5 bases and 4 bases, there was a span of 11 bases. Looked up from germline, CDR1 is SGHTA and CDR2 is FQGNSA. The CDR3 contains 13 residues. CDR3 region: CASSRDSSYGYTF. The CDR3 nucleotides read TGTGCCAGCAGCCGGGACTCGTCCTATGGCTACACCTTC.

Only a few counts were recorded for this clone. The V gene is TRBV10-3, the J gene TRBJ2-5, with 11 bases matching TRBD2. The CDR3 is made up of 14 amino acids. The V gene's germline CDR1 is ENHRY and CDR2 SYGVKD. The ends lost 6 bases at V and 2 bases at J; junction bases unmatched: 2. The CDR3 loop is CAIRPSGGQETQYF. The CDR3 DNA reads as TGTGCCATCAGGCCTAGCGGGGGGCAAGAGACCCAGTACTTC.

The rearrangement uses TRBV7-2 and TRBJ2-7; 7 bases agree with TRBD2. Germline lookup yields CDR1 SGHTA and CDR2 FQGNSA. The CDR3 consists of 15 residues. J was trimmed by 2 bases and V by 1 base; bases with no gene match: 5. In DNA, the CDR3 is TGTGCCAGCAGCTTAGTTGTGGCGGGGGCCTACGAGCAGTACTTC. Protein product: CASSLVVAGAYEQYF.

This clone was seen a handful of times. The J gene is TRBJ2-2, the V gene TRBV7-2; 12 bases line up with TRBD2. The CDR3 is made up of 16 amino acids. Germline V CDR1 and CDR2: SGHTA, FQGNSA. The ends lost 6 bases at V and 1 base at J; junction bases unmatched: 3. Here the CDR3 reads CASRTTSGGNTGELFF. The CDR3 coding sequence is TGTGCCAGCAGAACGACTAGCGGGGGGAACACCGGGGAGCTGTTTTTT.

V usage is TRBV29-1 and J usage is TRBJ2-3, with 14 positions matching TRBD2. V trimming: 0 bases; J trimming: 2 bases; junction bases outside the gene matches: 13. The CDR3 totals 20 residues. Germline lookup yields CDR1 SQVTM and CDR2 ANQGSEA. CDR3 sequence (DNA): TGCAGCGTTGAAGATGGGGGACTAGCGGGAGAAACTAATAACACAGATACGCAGTATTTT. It translates to CSVEDGGLAGETNNTDTQYF.

The chain uses TRBV6-1 and TRBJ1-6; D gene unclear. Deletions cut 5 bases from V and 12 bases from J, with 11 bases between. The V gene's germline CDR1 is MNHNS and CDR2 SASEGT. This CDR3 is built from 12 residues. CDR3 sequence: CASSRDWGPLHF. The CDR3 nucleotides read TGTGCCAGCAGTCGGGATTGGGGACCCCTCCACTTT.

The chain is built from TRBV5-1 and TRBJ2-6; D is unclear. Trimming took 4 bases from V and 4 from J, leaving 15 bases between them. Germline V lookup: CDR1 SGHRS, CDR2 YFSETQ. This CDR3 spans 16 amino acids. This CDR3 is CASSRRFFRGANVLTF. CDR3 bases: TGCGCCAGCAGCCGAAGATTCTTCAGGGGGGCCAACGTCCTGACTTTC.

V usage is TRBV5-1 and J usage is TRBJ2-7, with 7 nucleotides matching TRBD1. The germline V gene has CDR1 SGHRS and CDR2 YFSETQ. Losses at the gene ends were 7 bases for V and 1 base for J; bases not matched to a gene: 8. The CDR3 runs 14 residues. As DNA, the CDR3 is TGCGCCAGCTACCTGGGACAGAATTCCTACGAGCAGTACTTC. It yields the protein CASYLGQNSYEQYF.

This chain connects TRBV6-1 to TRBJ2-6; 8 positions agree with TRBD1. CDR3 length: 15 residues. Germline lookup yields CDR1 MNHNS and CDR2 SASEGT. With 6 bases clipped from V and 3 bases from J, the junction kept 4 bases outside the gene matches. This chain's CDR3 is CASRDRELGANVLTF. The CDR3 coding sequence is TGTGCCAGCAGGGACAGGGAACTTGGGGCCAACGTCCTGACTTTC.

The gene calls are TRBV7-9 and TRBJ2-7; TRBD1 matches at 7 bases. In germline, CDR1 is SEHNR, CDR2 FQNEAQ (reference sequence). V lost 5 bases and J lost 0; bases outside the gene matches: 7. The CDR3 runs to 15 residues. The CDR3 sequence: CASSPNRGYSYEQYF. Written as DNA, the CDR3 is TGTGCCAGCAGCCCCAACAGGGGATACTCCTACGAGCAGTACTTC.

The V and J genes are TRBV30 and TRBJ2-2, with a weak D call TRBD2 (5 bases). The ends were cut back, 0 bases at V and 4 bases at J, with 12 bases in the middle. CDR1 GTSNPN and CDR2 SVGIG come from the germline V gene (reference sequence). This CDR3 region has 15 residues. CDR3 loop: CAWSVSGIGTGELFF. Written as DNA, the CDR3 is TGTGCCTGGAGTGTTTCGGGGATAGGCACCGGGGAGCTGTTTTTT.

The chain combines TRBV7-2 with TRBJ2-7; TRBD2 matches 11 bases. The germline gives CDR1 SGHTA, CDR2 FQGNSA. With V trimmed by 6 bases and J by 5 bases, 6 bases remained unmatched. The length of the CDR3 is 14 residues. The CDR3 DNA is TGTGCCAGCAGATTTAGCGGGGGGGCTAACGAGCAGTACTTC. This encodes CASRFSGGANEQYF.

The chain combines TRBV7-2 with TRBJ2-5, with 9 positions matching TRBD2. This CDR3 has 14 amino acids. Germline assignment: CDR1 SGHTA and CDR2 FQGNSA. J was trimmed by 3 bases and V by 4 bases; bases with no gene match: 3. CDR3 bases: TGTGCCAGCAGCTACAGACTAGCGGAAGAGACCCAGTACTTC. Translated, it gives CASSYRLAEETQYF.

The chain recombines TRBV7-2 with TRBJ2-3, with TRBD2 matching over 10 bases. V gave up 1 base and J gave up 14 bases; unmatched junction bases: 6. CDR3 size: 13 residues. Germline assignment: CDR1 SGHTA and CDR2 FQGNSA. DNA of the CDR3: TGTGCCAGCAGCTTAGAAGCGGGGGGGCCTATGTATTTT. It is translated as CASSLEAGGPMYF.

This clone qualifies as large. V is TRBV28 and J is TRBJ2-6, with D perhaps TRBD1 (5 bases). Trimming removed 8 bases from V and 4 bases from J, with 15 bases in between. CDR3 size: 15 residues. Germline V gene lookup returns CDR1 MDHEN and CDR2 SYDVKM. CDR3 sequence reads: CASLQLGAGANVLTF. The DNA for the CDR3 is TGTGCCAGCCTTCAGTTAGGGGCCGGGGCCAACGTCCTGACTTTC.

This rearrangement joins TRBV4-1 to TRBJ1-1; possible D gene TRBD1, 6 bases. There are 16 residues in the CDR3. The germline gives CDR1 MGHRA, CDR2 YSYEKL. The germline V and J ends were trimmed by 1 base and 8 bases, with 20 bases remaining between them. CDR3 residues: CASSQGGNRDAREAFF. The CDR3 nucleotides read TGCGCCAGCAGCCAAGGAGGGAACAGGGATGCGCGAGAAGCTTTCTTT.

The V call is TRBV11-2, the J call TRBJ2-1, with D perhaps matching TRBD2 (5 bases). Per germline, CDR1 SGHAT and CDR2 FQNNGV. Trimming stripped 0 bases from V and 8 bases from J, with 11 bases between. The CDR3 contains 14 residues. The CDR3 DNA reads as TGTGCCAGCAGCTTAGATCCGGCTAGCCATGAGCAGTTCTTC. It codes for CASSLDPASHEQFF. Drawing the rest from reference TRBV11-2 and TRBJ2-1, the complete variable domain is EAGVAQSPRYKIIEKRQSVAFWCNPISGHATLYWYQQILGQGPKLLIQFQNNGVVDDSQLPKDRFSAERLKGVDSTLKIQPAKLEDSAVYLCASSLDPASHEQFFGPGTRLTVL.

The rearrangement uses TRBV5-4 and TRBJ1-4; 9 nucleotides line up with TRBD1. Germline values: CDR1 SGHNT, CDR2 YYREEE (reference sequence). Germline trimming cut 3 bases from V and 8 bases from J; bases unmatched to any gene: 8. The CDR3 runs to 15 residues. CDR3 sequence: CASSSLGTGSEKLFF. Written as DNA, the CDR3 is TGTGCCAGCAGCTCCCTCGGGACAGGGAGCGAAAAACTGTTTTTT.

There are a few counts of this clone. The chain links TRBV7-9 to TRBJ2-1, with TRBD2 identical over 13 bases. The trim removed 3 bases at V and 10 bases at J, leaving 3 bases unmatched. This CDR3 has 14 amino acids. Germline CDR1 is SEHNR and CDR2 is FQNEAQ (reference sequence). This CDR3 reads CASSFGLAGEEQFF. The DNA of the CDR3 is TGTGCCAGCAGCTTCGGACTAGCGGGGGAGGAGCAGTTCTTC.

V and J are TRBV30 and TRBJ1-5; D uncertain. Germline-derived CDR1 and CDR2 are GTSNPN and SVGIG (reference sequence). The CDR3 totals 13 residues. Trimming removed 2 bases at V and 6 bases at J, with 11 bases between. CDR3 loop: CAWSPEPTQPQHF. The DNA for the CDR3 is TGTGCCTGGAGTCCAGAACCCACTCAGCCCCAGCATTTT.

The chain is built from TRBV4-2 and TRBJ2-2; possibly TRBD2 for D (5 bases). Germline CDR1 is LGHNA and CDR2 is YNFKEQ. The CDR3 has 17 residues. V was cut by 1 base and J by 4 bases, with 16 bases left in between. CDR3 DNA sequence: TGTGCCAGCAGCCAAGCTAATCCTTCCCGGGGCACCGGGGAGCTGTTTTTT. It specifies CASSQANPSRGTGELFF.

This clone is medium-sized by share. This chain uses TRBV5-1 with TRBJ2-7, with 11 bases aligning to TRBD2. This CDR3 contains 15 residues. The germline V gene has CDR1 SGHRS and CDR2 YFSETQ. The J segment lost 3 bases and the V segment lost 4 bases, leaving 6 bases of the junction unmatched. CDR3 nucleotide sequence: TGCGCCAGCAGCACTTTAGCGGGGGGGTACTACGAGCAGTACTTC. Protein sequence: CASSTLAGGYYEQYF.

The chain carries TRBV7-9 and TRBJ2-5; D may be TRBD1 (5 bases). The J call may be in error: the DNA end matches TRBJ2-7 better. Germline V gene data show CDR1 as SEHNR and CDR2 as FQNEAQ (reference sequence). This CDR3 comprises 13 residues. The CDR3 region is CASSPGHAYEQYF. CDR3 bases: TGTGCCAGCAGCCCCGGACACGCTTACGAGCAGTACTTC.

The chain couples TRBV6-6 to TRBJ1-1; 8 bases fit TRBD1. The junction had 7 bases not matched to a gene; V was cut back by 6 bases and J by 4 bases. CDR3 size: 14 residues. Germline CDR1 MNHNY, CDR2 SVGAGI (reference sequence). CDR3 DNA: TGTGCCAGCAGGGACACAGGGGGTATCACTGAAGCTTTCTTT. Protein: CASRDTGGITEAFF.